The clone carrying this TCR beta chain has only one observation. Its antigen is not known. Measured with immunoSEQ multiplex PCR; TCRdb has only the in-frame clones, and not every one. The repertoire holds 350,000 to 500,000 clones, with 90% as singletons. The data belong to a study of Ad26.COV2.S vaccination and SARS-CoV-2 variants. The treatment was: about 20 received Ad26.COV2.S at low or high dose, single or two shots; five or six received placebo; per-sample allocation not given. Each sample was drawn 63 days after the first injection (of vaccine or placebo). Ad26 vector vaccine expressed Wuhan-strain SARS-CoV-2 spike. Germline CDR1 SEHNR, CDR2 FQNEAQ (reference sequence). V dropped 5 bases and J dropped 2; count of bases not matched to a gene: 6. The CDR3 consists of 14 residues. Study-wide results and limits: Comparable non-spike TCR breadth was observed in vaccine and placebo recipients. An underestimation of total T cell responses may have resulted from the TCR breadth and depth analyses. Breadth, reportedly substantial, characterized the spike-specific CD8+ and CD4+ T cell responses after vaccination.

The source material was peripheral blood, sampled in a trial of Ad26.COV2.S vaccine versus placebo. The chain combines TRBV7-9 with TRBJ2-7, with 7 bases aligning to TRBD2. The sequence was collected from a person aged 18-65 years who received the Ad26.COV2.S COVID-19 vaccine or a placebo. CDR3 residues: CASSHGTTPYEQYF. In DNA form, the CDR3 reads TGTGCCAGCAGCCATGGGACTACCCCCTACGAGCAGTACTTC.